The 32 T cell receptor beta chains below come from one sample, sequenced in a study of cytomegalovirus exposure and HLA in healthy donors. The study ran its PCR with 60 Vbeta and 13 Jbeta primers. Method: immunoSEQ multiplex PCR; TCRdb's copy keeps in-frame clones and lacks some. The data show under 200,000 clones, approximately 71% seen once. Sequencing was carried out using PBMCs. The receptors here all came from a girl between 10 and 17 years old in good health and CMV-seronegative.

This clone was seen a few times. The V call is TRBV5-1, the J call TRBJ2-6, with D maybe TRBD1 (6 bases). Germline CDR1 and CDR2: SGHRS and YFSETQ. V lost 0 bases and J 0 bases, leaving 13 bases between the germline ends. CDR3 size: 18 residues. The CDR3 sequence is CASSLAAGTSSGANVLTF. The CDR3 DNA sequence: TGCGCCAGCAGCTTGGCCGCCGGGACATCCTCTGGGGCCAACGTCCTGACTTTC.

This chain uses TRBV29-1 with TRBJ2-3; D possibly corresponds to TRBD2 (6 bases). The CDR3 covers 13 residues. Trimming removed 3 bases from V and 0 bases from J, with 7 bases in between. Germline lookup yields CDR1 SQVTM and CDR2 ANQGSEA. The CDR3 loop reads CSVEEGSTDTQYF. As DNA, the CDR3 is TGCAGCGTTGAGGAGGGAAGCACAGATACGCAGTATTTT.

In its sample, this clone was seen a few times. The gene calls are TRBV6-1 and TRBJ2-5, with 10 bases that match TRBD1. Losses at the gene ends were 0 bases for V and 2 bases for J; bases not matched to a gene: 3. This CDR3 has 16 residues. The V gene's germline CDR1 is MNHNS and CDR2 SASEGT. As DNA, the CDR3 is TGTGCCAGCAGTGAAGCCAGGGGACAGGGGCAAGAGACCCAGTACTTC. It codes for CASSEARGQGQETQYF.

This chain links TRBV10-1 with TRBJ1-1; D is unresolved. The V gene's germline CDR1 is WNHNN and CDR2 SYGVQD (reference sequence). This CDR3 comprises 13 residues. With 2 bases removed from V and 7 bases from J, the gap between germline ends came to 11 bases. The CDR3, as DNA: TGCGCCAGCAGTGAGGTCCTCGGTGGTGAAGCTTTCTTT. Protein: CASSEVLGGEAFF.

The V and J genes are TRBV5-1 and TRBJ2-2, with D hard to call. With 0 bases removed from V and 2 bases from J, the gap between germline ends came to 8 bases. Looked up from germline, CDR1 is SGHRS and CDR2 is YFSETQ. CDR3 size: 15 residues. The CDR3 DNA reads TGCGCCAGCAGCTTGGCTACAGTAAACACCGGGGAGCTGTTTTTT. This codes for CASSLATVNTGELFF.

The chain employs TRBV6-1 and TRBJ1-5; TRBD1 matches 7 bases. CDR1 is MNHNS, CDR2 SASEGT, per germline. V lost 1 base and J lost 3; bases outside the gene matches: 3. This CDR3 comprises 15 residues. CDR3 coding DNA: TGTGCCAGCAGTGAAGACAGGGGATACAATCAGCCCCAGCATTTT. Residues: CASSEDRGYNQPQHF.

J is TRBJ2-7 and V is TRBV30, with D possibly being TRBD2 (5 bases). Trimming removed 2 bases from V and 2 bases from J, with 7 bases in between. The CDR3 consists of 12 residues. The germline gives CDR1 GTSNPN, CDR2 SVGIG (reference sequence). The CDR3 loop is CAWSQAAYEQYF. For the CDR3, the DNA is TGTGCCTGGAGTCAAGCGGCCTACGAGCAGTACTTC.

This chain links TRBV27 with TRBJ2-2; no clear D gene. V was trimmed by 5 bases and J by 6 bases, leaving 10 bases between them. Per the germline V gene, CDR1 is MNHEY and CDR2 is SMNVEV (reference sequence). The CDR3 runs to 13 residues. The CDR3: CASSPRLAGELFF. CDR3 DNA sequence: TGTGCCAGCAGTCCTAGGCTGGCCGGGGAGCTGTTTTTT.

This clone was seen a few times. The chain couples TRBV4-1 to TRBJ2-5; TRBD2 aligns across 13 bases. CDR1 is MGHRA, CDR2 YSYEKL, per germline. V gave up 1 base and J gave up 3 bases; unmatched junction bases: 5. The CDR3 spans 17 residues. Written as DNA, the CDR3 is TGCGCCAGCAGCCAAGGGTTACTAGCGGGGGGGGAAGAGACCCAGTACTTC. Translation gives CASSQGLLAGGEETQYF.

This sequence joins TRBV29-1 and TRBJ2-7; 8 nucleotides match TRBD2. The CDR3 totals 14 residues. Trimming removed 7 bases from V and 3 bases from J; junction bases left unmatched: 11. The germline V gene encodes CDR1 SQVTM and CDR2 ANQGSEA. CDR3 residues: CSAGSAGARYEQYF. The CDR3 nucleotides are TGCAGCGCTGGCTCAGCGGGGGCTCGCTACGAGCAGTACTTC.

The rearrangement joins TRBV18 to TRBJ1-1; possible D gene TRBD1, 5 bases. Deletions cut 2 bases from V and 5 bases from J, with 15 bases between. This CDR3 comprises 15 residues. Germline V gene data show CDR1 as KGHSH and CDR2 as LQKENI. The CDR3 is CASSPEVRGGTEAFF. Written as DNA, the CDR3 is TGTGCCAGCTCACCAGAAGTGCGGGGGGGGACTGAAGCTTTCTTT. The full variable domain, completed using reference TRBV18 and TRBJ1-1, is NAGVMQNPRHLVRRRGQEARLRCSPMKGHSHVYWYRQLPEEGLKFMVYLQKENIIDESGMPKERFSAEFPKEGPSILRIQQVVRGDSAAYFCASSPEVRGGTEAFFGQGTRLTVV.

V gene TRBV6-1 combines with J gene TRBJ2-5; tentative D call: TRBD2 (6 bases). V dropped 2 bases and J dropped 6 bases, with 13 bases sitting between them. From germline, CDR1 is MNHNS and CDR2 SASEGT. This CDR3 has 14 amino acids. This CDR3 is CASSERGSLKTQYF. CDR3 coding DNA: TGTGCCAGCAGTGAACGGGGGAGTCTTAAGACCCAGTACTTC.

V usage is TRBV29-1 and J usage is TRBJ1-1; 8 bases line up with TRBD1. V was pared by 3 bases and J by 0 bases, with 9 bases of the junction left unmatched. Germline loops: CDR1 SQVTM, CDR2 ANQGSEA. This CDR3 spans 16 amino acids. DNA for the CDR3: TGCAGCGTTGAGAGGTGGCCAGGGGGCTTGAACACTGAAGCTTTCTTT. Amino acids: CSVERWPGGLNTEAFF.

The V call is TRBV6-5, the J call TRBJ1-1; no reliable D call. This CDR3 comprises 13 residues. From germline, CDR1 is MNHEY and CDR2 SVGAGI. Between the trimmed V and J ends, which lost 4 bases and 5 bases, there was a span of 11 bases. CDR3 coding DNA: TGTGCCAGCAGTTCCGTCCCGAGGACTGAAGCTTTCTTT. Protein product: CASSSVPRTEAFF.

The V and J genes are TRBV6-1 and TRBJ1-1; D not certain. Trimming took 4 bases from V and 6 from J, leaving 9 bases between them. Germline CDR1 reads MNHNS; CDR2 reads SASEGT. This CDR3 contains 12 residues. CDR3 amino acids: CASSGLRAEAFF. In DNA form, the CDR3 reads TGTGCCAGCAGTGGGCTCCGTGCTGAAGCTTTCTTT.

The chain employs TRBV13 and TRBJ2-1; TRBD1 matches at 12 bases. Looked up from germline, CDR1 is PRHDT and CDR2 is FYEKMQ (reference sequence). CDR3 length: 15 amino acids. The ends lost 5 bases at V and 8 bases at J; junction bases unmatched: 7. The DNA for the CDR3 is TGTGCCAGCAGCGCCTCCGGGACAGGGGGCGATGAGCAGTTCTTC. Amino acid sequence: CASSASGTGGDEQFF.

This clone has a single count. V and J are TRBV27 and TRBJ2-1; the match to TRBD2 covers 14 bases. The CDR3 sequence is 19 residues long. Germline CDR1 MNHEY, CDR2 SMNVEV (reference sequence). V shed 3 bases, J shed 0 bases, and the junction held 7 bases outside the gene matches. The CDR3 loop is CASSFGLAGGIDSYNEQFF. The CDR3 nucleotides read TGTGCCAGCAGTTTCGGACTAGCGGGGGGTATTGACTCCTACAATGAGCAGTTCTTC.

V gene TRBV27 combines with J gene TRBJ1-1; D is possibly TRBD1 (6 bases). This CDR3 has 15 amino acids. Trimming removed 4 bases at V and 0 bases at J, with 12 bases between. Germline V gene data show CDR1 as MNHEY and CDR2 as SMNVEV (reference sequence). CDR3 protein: CASSSLDRLNTEAFF. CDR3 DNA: TGTGCCAGCAGTTCCCTGGACAGACTGAACACTGAAGCTTTCTTT.

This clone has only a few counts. The CDR3 protein is CASNTDRPNTEAFF. CDR3 bases: TGTGCCAGCAACACAGACAGGCCTAACACTGAAGCTTTCTTT. The gene calls are TRBV6-5 and TRBJ1-1; TRBD1 is a possible D gene (6 bases). Between the trimmed V and J ends, which lost 7 bases and 2 bases, there was a span of 14 bases. This CDR3 contains 14 residues. Germline V gene sequence: CDR1 MNHEY, CDR2 SVGAGI.

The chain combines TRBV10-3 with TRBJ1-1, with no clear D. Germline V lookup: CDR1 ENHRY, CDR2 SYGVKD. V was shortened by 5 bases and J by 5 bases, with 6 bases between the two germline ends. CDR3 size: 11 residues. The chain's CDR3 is CAISPGTEAFF. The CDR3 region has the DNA TGTGCCATCAGTCCGGGGACTGAAGCTTTCTTT.

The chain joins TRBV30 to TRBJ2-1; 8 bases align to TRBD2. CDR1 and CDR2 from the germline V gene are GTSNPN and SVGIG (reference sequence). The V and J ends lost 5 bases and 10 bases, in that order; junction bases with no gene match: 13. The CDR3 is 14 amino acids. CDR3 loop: CAWDRGLASGEQFF. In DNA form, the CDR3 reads TGTGCCTGGGATCGTGGACTAGCCTCGGGGGAGCAGTTCTTC.

The CDR3 loop is CASSNRGGLGNEQFF. In nucleotides, the CDR3 is TGTGCCAGCAGCAACCGGGGGGGCCTTGGTAATGAGCAGTTCTTC. The rearrangement joins TRBV6-1 to TRBJ2-1; 8 bases fit TRBD2. Trimming cost V 6 bases and J 7 bases; bases outside gene matches: 11. The CDR3 is made up of 15 amino acids. The germline gives CDR1 MNHNS, CDR2 SASEGT.

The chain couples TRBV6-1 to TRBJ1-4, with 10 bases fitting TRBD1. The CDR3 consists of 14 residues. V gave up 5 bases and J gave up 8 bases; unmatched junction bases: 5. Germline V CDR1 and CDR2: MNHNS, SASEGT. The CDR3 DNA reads TGTGCCAGCAGTCCGACAGGGGGCTCAGAAAAACTGTTTTTT. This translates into CASSPTGGSEKLFF.

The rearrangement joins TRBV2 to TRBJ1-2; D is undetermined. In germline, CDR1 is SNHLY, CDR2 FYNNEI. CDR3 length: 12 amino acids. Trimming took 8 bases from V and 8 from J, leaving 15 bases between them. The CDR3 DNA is TGTGCCAGCTCTACGGTTCCGGGAGGCTACACCTTC. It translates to CASSTVPGGYTF.

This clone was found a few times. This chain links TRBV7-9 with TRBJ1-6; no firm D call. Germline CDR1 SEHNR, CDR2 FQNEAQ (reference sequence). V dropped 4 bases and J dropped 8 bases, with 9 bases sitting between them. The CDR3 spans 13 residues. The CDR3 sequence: CASSSVSHSPLHF. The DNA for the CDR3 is TGTGCCAGCAGCTCCGTATCCCATTCACCCCTCCACTTT.

The CDR3 is CASSGRGQKKETQYF. Here the CDR3 DNA reads TGTGCCAGCAGCGGTCGGGGACAGAAAAAAGAGACCCAGTACTTC. J is TRBJ2-5 and V is TRBV2; 7 bases fit TRBD1. Looked up from germline, CDR1 is SNHLY and CDR2 is FYNNEI. The CDR3 loop spans 15 amino acids. V shed 6 bases and J 3 bases; nucleotides not matched to a gene: 10.

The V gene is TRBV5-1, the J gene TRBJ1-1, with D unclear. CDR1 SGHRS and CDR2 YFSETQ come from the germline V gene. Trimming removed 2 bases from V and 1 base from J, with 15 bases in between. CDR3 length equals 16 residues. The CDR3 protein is CASSLYYSNQNTEAFF. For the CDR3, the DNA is TGCGCCAGCAGCTTATATTACAGTAATCAGAACACTGAAGCTTTCTTT.

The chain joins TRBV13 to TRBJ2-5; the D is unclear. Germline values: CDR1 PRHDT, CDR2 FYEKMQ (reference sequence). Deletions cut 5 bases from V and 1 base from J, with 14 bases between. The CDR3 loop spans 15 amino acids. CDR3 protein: CASSADYNPQETQYF. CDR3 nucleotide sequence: TGTGCCAGCAGCGCGGATTACAACCCCCAAGAGACCCAGTACTTC.

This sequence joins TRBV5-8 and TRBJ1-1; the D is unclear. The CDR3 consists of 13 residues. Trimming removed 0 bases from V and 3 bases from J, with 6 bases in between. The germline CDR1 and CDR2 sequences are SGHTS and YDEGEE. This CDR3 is CASSLAYDTEAFF. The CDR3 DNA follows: TGTGCCAGCAGCTTGGCGTATGACACTGAAGCTTTCTTT.

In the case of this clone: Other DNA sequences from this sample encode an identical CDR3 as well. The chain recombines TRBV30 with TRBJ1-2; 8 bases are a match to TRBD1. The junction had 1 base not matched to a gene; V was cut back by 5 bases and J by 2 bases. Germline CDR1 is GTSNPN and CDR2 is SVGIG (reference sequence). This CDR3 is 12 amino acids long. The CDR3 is CAWGQGNYGYTF. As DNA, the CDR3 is TGTGCCTGGGGACAGGGCAACTATGGCTACACCTTC.

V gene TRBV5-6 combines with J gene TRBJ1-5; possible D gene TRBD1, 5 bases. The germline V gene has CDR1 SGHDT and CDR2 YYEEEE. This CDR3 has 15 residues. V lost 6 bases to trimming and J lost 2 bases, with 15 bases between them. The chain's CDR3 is CASTLGGYGNQPQHF. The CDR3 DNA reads TGTGCCAGCACCCTGGGGGGTTATGGCAATCAGCCCCAGCATTTT.

As DNA, the CDR3 is TGCGCCAGCAGCTTTGCCAGGGTCGGGAGGAGCTCCTACAATGAGCAGTTCTTC. Protein product: CASSFARVGRSSYNEQFF. This sequence joins TRBV5-1 and TRBJ2-1; 7 bases match TRBD2. The CDR3 totals 18 residues. The germline V gene has CDR1 SGHRS and CDR2 YFSETQ. V was clipped by 2 bases and J by 0 bases; unmatched bases: 11.